The 25 T cell receptor beta chains in this list originate from one sample, sequenced in a study of T cells in Graves' hyperthyroidism and ophthalmopathy. Amplification targeted TCR beta CDR3 regions from RNA transcripts. First-round RT-PCR with HTBI primers amplified the TCR CDR3 region. MiXCR, run by TCRdb on the multiplex PCR reads, gives a single entry per CDR3 protein. The sample contains 600,000 or so distinct CDR3 sequences, about 43% of which appear only once. The sequenced sample consisted of peripheral blood or thyroid tissue (not recorded which). These TCRs come from a woman under 30 with Graves' hyperthyroidism.

This clonotype has just one count. The chain has TRBV2 and TRBJ2-5, with no clear D. In germline, CDR1 is SNHLY, CDR2 FYNNEI. The ends were cut back, 4 bases at V and 0 bases at J, with 12 bases in the middle. This CDR3 spans 15 amino acids. The CDR3 bases are TGTGCCAGCAGTGGTCCATGGGCGGACCAAGAGACCCAGTACTTC. Amino acid sequence: CASSGPWADQETQYF.

This rearrangement joins TRBV20-1 to TRBJ2-2, with D tentatively TRBD2 (6 bases). The CDR3 is 14 amino acids. Per germline, CDR1 DFQATT and CDR2 SNEGSKA (reference sequence). V lost 3 bases and J lost 1, with 9 bases in between. The CDR3 nucleotides read TGCAGTGCTAGCCAGCGGGTGAACACCGGGGAGCTGTTTTTT. Translated: CSASQRVNTGELFF.

The V and J genes are TRBV24-1 and TRBJ1-3; a possible D gene is TRBD1 (5 bases). Germline V gene sequence: CDR1 KGHDR, CDR2 SFDVKD. V gave up 5 bases and J gave up 5 bases, with 21 bases separating them. The CDR3 contains 17 residues. CDR3 in DNA: TGTGCCACCAGTGCCCCAGGGCGAACGGACCCGAGAAACACCATATATTTT. Translating it yields CATSAPGRTDPRNTIYF.

The V call is TRBV6-5, the J call TRBJ2-5; 7 positions match TRBD1. CDR3 length: 14 amino acids. Trimming at V came to 5 bases and at J to 2 bases, leaving 5 bases not matched to a gene. Germline V gene data show CDR1 as MNHEY and CDR2 as SVGAGI. As DNA, the CDR3 is TGTGCCAGCAGTCAGGGACAGCTACAAGAGACCCAGTACTTC. Its translation: CASSQGQLQETQYF.

The chain combines TRBV20-1 with TRBJ2-5, with a possible D match to TRBD2 (5 bases). This CDR3 contains 14 residues. Germline CDR1 and CDR2: DFQATT and SNEGSKA (reference sequence). V lost 6 bases and J lost 2, with 16 bases in between. The CDR3 bases are TGCAGTGCCGATAAAACGGGAATACAAGAGACCCAGTACTTC. This encodes CSADKTGIQETQYF.

The V and J genes are TRBV29-1 and TRBJ2-7; D unclear. Germline lookup yields CDR1 SQVTM and CDR2 ANQGSEA. Deletions cut 6 bases from V and 2 bases from J, with 8 bases between. The CDR3 has 11 amino acids. The CDR3: CSVGRTYEQYF. The CDR3, as DNA: TGCAGCGTGGGCCGCACCTACGAGCAGTACTTC.

This clonotype was found a few times. This rearrangement joins TRBV20-1 to TRBJ2-5; a weak D match, TRBD2 (5 bases). The V gene's germline CDR1 is DFQATT and CDR2 SNEGSKA (reference sequence). This CDR3 has 13 amino acids. The V gene lost 4 bases and the J gene lost 5 bases, with 14 bases spanning the gap. The CDR3 spells CSAIVRVRETQYF. In DNA form, the CDR3 reads TGCAGTGCTATAGTGCGGGTGCGGGAGACCCAGTACTTC.

This clonotype was seen a few times. V usage is TRBV2 and J usage is TRBJ1-2; D is uncertain. Trimming took off 5 bases at V and 8 bases at J, with 15 bases between the two ends. This CDR3 has 13 residues. Per germline, CDR1 SNHLY and CDR2 FYNNEI. This CDR3 is CASSYSDGSGYTF. CDR3 DNA: TGTGCCAGCAGTTACTCGGACGGGAGCGGCTACACCTTC.

V usage is TRBV2 and J usage is TRBJ1-5, with 10 bases that match TRBD1. The V gene's germline CDR1 is SNHLY and CDR2 FYNNEI. The CDR3 is 17 residues long. J was trimmed by 4 bases and V by 6 bases; bases with no gene match: 12. The chain's CDR3 is CASSPRRTGGWNQPQHF. The CDR3 region has the DNA TGTGCCAGCAGCCCAAGAAGGACAGGGGGATGGAATCAGCCCCAGCATTTT.

Comment on this clonotype: One base away lies a much larger clone, so this may be a sequencing read error. The V call is TRBV2, the J call TRBJ1-5, with 9 positions matching TRBD1. The V gene's germline CDR1 is SNHLY and CDR2 FYNNEI. The junction had 4 bases not matched to a gene; V was cut back by 8 bases and J by 5 bases. The CDR3 covers 13 residues. DNA for the CDR3: TGTGCCAGCGGACAGGGGAGGGATCAGCCCCAGCATTTT. Protein sequence: CASGQGRDQPQHF.

The CDR3 nucleotides read TGTGCCAGCAGTGAAGAGGGTACCTACGAGCAGTACTTC. This codes for CASSEEGTYEQYF. The chain is built from TRBV2 and TRBJ2-7; D call uncertain. V dropped 1 base and J dropped 2 bases, with 6 bases sitting between them. The CDR3 is 13 amino acids. The V gene's germline CDR1 is SNHLY and CDR2 FYNNEI.

The chain has TRBV2 and TRBJ2-7, with 7 bases lining up with TRBD2. Looked up from germline, CDR1 is SNHLY and CDR2 is FYNNEI. V was pared by 7 bases and J by 3 bases, with 12 bases of the junction left unmatched. The CDR3 has 15 residues. CDR3 residues: CASTKRLAENYEQYF. The CDR3 DNA reads as TGTGCCAGCACCAAAAGACTAGCCGAGAACTACGAGCAGTACTTC.

The V gene is TRBV15, the J gene TRBJ1-1; 7 nucleotides agree with TRBD1. CDR1 is LNHNV and CDR2 is YYDKDF in the germline V gene (reference sequence). The CDR3 loop spans 14 amino acids. With 0 bases clipped from V and 8 bases from J, the junction kept 6 bases outside the gene matches. CDR3 DNA: TGTGCCACCAGCAGAGATTTACAGGGGACCGAAGCTTTCTTT. Protein product: CATSRDLQGTEAFF.

This clonotype occurred many times. The chain combines TRBV7-6 with TRBJ1-1; 7 bases agree with TRBD1. Germline V gene sequence: CDR1 SGHVS, CDR2 FNYEAQ. V shed 3 bases and J 0 bases; nucleotides not matched to a gene: 7. The CDR3 spans 16 residues. The chain's CDR3 is CASSFPTGTVNTEAFF. The CDR3 nucleotides are TGTGCCAGCAGCTTTCCCACCGGGACAGTGAACACTGAAGCTTTCTTT.

This clonotype was seen a handful of times. The V call is TRBV7-2, the J call TRBJ2-7; D is unclear. This CDR3 is 14 amino acids long. V was pared by 1 base and J by 6 bases, with 13 bases between. Germline V lookup: CDR1 SGHTA, CDR2 FQGNSA. The DNA of the CDR3 is TGTGCCAGCAGCTTAGAGGGCCGTCGAGGCGAGCAGTACTTC. Its protein is CASSLEGRRGEQYF.

This clonotype turned up a few times. The genes are TRBV7-9 and TRBJ2-2, with TRBD2 as a possible D gene (6 bases). Germline CDR1 SEHNR, CDR2 FQNEAQ (reference sequence). This CDR3 region has 15 residues. Trimming shortened V by 4 bases and J by 1 base, and 10 bases separated the two germline ends. In nucleotides, the CDR3 is TGTGCCAGCAGCTCGGGAGCCCTGAACACCGGGGAGCTGTTTTTT. It yields the protein CASSSGALNTGELFF.

This clonotype occurred many times. This chain links TRBV7-2 with TRBJ1-5; D unclear. CDR1 SGHTA and CDR2 FQGNSA come from the germline V gene. The CDR3 is 15 residues long. V lost 1 base, J lost 2 bases, and 9 bases lay in between. The CDR3 DNA reads TGTGCCAGCAGCTTAGTAGGGAAGGGCAATCAGCCCCAGCATTTT. Translation: CASSLVGKGNQPQHF.

Many counts were recorded for this clonotype. This chain uses TRBV29-1 with TRBJ1-5, with TRBD1 as a possible D gene (6 bases). This CDR3 is 15 amino acids long. V lost 5 bases and J 2 bases, leaving 16 bases between the germline ends. CDR1 is SQVTM and CDR2 is ANQGSEA in the germline V gene. The CDR3 here is CSVTQGGRGNQPQHF. The DNA of the CDR3 is TGCAGCGTTACACAGGGAGGGAGGGGCAATCAGCCCCAGCATTTT.

This clonotype was counted many times. V and J are TRBV6-4 and TRBJ2-7, with D uncertain. In germline, CDR1 is MRHNA, CDR2 SNTAGT. This CDR3 has 11 residues. V was cut by 2 bases and J by 2 bases, with 1 base left in between. CDR3 sequence: CASSDPYEQYF. The CDR3 coding sequence is TGTGCCAGCAGTGACCCCTACGAGCAGTACTTC.

This clonotype came up once. Germline is not matched at one junction end, which may reflect a read error. J is TRBJ2-5 and V is TRBV2; 8 bases agree with TRBD2. From germline, CDR1 is SNHLY and CDR2 FYNNEI. The CDR3 covers 16 residues. DNA of the CDR3: TGTGCCAGCAGTTCCTTTTTGACTAGCGAGGAAGAGGCCCAGTACTTC. Protein product: CASSSFLTSEEEAQYF.

The sample holds a few counts of this clonotype. The chain has TRBV20-1 and TRBJ1-5, with 8 bases fitting TRBD1. This CDR3 spans 14 amino acids. Unmatched junction bases numbered 5, after V lost 2 bases and J lost 5 bases. The germline V gene encodes CDR1 DFQATT and CDR2 SNEGSKA (reference sequence). As DNA, the CDR3 is TGCAGTGCTAGACTCCAGGGGGCGGATCAGCCCCAGCATTTT. As protein: CSARLQGADQPQHF.

Notes on this clonotype: One end of the junction varies from germline; a read error may be responsible. The chain combines TRBV5-1 with TRBJ2-7; perhaps D is TRBD1 or TRBD2 (5 bases each). This CDR3 has 15 residues. Germline values: CDR1 SGHRS, CDR2 YFSETQ. This CDR3 reads CASSLRDLSSYEQYF. The DNA of the CDR3 is TGTGCCAGCAGCTTGAGGGACCTGAGCTCCTACGAGCAGTACTTC. The complete variable domain, with remaining parts taken from reference TRBV5-1 and TRBJ2-7, reads KAGVTQTPRYLIKTRGQQVTLSCSPISGHRSVSWYQQTPGQGLQFLFEYFSETQRNKGNFPGRFSGRQFSNSRSEMNVSTLELGDSALYLCASSLRDLSSYEQYFGPGTRLTVT.

This clonotype was seen more than once but under ten times. The chain employs TRBV7-9 and TRBJ1-4; a weak D match, TRBD1 (5 bases). Trimming took off 5 bases at V and 7 bases at J, with 14 bases between the two ends. The CDR3 loop spans 14 amino acids. CDR1 and CDR2 from the germline V gene are SEHNR and FQNEAQ (reference sequence). The CDR3 region is CASSKILGTEKLFF. The CDR3 DNA follows: TGTGCCAGCAGCAAGATCCTAGGGACTGAAAAACTGTTTTTT.

This chain uses TRBV29-1 with TRBJ1-2; the match to TRBD1 covers 7 bases. Losses at the gene ends were 6 bases for V and 7 bases for J; bases not matched to a gene: 8. Looked up from germline, CDR1 is SQVTM and CDR2 is ANQGSEA. The CDR3 has 12 amino acids. The CDR3 DNA follows: TGCAGCGTGGCCGGGACAGAGACTGGCTACACCTTC. This codes for CSVAGTETGYTF.

At least ten counts were recorded for this clonotype. V usage is TRBV7-3 and J usage is TRBJ2-5; D is unresolved. Deletions cut 5 bases from V and 5 bases from J, with 12 bases between. Per germline, CDR1 SGHTA and CDR2 FQGTGA. This CDR3 region has 13 residues. This CDR3 is CASSQSMRETQYF. The DNA of the CDR3 is TGTGCCAGCAGCCAGTCCATGAGGGAGACCCAGTACTTC.